The present T cell receptor (beta chain) was sequenced within a study of T and B cells in COVID-19 patients. The overall study: COVID-19 patients gave peripheral blood either during active infection or after recovery.

BIOMED2 TRB-A/B primer pools were used in multiplex TRB PCR. TCRdb passed the multiplex PCR reads through MiXCR, listing each CDR3 protein once. The sample records around 15,000 distinct CDR3 sequences, less than 30% being singletons. Each TRB amplification used about 250-550 ng of genomic DNA from blood. Trimming removed 5 bases from V and 1 base from J, with 9 bases in between. The CDR3 consists of 14 residues. Germline V lookup: CDR1 SGHTA, CDR2 FQGNSA. In its sample, this clonotype was seen a few times. Its specificity is unknown. Whole-study findings and limits: Patients with COVID-19 reportedly showed strongly skewed T cell receptor beta variable and joining gene usage. Few blood samples existed from mildly ill patients during symptoms or early in severe cases.

Sequencing was performed on blood. The receptor comes from a human donor who had recovered from COVID-19. The chain uses TRBV7-2 and TRBJ1-3, with TRBD1 as a possible D gene (6 bases). The CDR3: CASSRTDSGNTIYF. CDR3 nucleotides: TGTGCCAGCAGCAGGACAGATTCTGGAAACACCATATATTTT. The complete variable domain, with remaining parts taken from reference TRBV7-2 and TRBJ1-3, reads GAGVSQSPSNKVTEKGKDVELRCDPISGHTALYWYRQSLGQGLEFLIYFQGNSAPDKSGLPSDRFSAERTGGSVSTLTIQRTQQEDSAVYLCASSRTDSGNTIYFGEGSWLTVV.